One and the same sample provided the 16 T cell receptor beta chains below, sequenced in a study of T-cell memory formation after mild COVID-19 (dated by TCRdb to the early 2020s). Library creation used 5' RACE. Sequencing was carried out with an Illumina NovaSeq 6000. TCRdb reran the public reads through fastp at Q25 and MiXCR, keeping productive beta chains. For every CDR3 protein sequence, its rows merge into one entry that carries the most common genes and DNA. This sample gives approximately 570,000 distinct CDR3 sequences in total; about a sixth of them show up just once. The ten most abundant clones make up around 12% of the sample. Sequencing used PBMCs or a T cell subset sorted from them (not recorded which). The receptor source for this set is an adult woman who had mild COVID-19 (a few samples of this study predate the infection). The sample titles of this study are shuffled in the database, so cell type and time point are left out; the donor was told from shared clones.

V gene TRBV6-5 combines with J gene TRBJ1-4; no definite D call. V lost 0 bases and J lost 0, with 17 bases in between. Germline V gene sequence: CDR1 MNHEY, CDR2 SVGAGI. CDR3 size: 19 residues. DNA of the CDR3: TGTGCCAGCAGTTACTCCTGGGCCGGAAGGGCTCCAACTAATGAAAAACTGTTTTTT. It encodes CASSYSWAGRAPTNEKLFF.

This clonotype was seen a few times. The rearrangement uses TRBV15 and TRBJ2-1; no definite D call. The CDR3 spans 15 residues. In germline, CDR1 is LNHNV, CDR2 YYDKDF (reference sequence). The germline V and J ends were trimmed by 5 bases and 2 bases, with 13 bases remaining between them. The CDR3 sequence is CATSQWWGAYNEQFF. The CDR3 DNA follows: TGTGCCACCAGCCAGTGGTGGGGTGCCTACAATGAGCAGTTCTTC. Supplemented by reference TRBV15 and TRBJ2-1, the full variable domain reads DAMVIQNPRYQVTQFGKPVTLSCSQTLNHNVMYWYQQKSSQAPKLLFHYYDKDFNNEADTPDNFQSRRPNTSFCFLDIRSPGLGDTAMYLCATSQWWGAYNEQFFGPGTRLTVL.

The V and J genes are TRBV18 and TRBJ1-2, with a possible D match to TRBD1 (6 bases). Germline assignment: CDR1 KGHSH and CDR2 LQKENI. Trimming took off 3 bases at V and 4 bases at J, with 24 bases between the two ends. CDR3 length: 18 amino acids. The chain's CDR3 is CASSPDQGGTIPSYGYTF. The CDR3 DNA sequence: TGTGCCAGCTCACCGGACCAAGGGGGAACTATCCCCTCCTATGGCTACACCTTC.

The chain uses TRBV5-1 and TRBJ2-5, with 7 bases lining up with TRBD1. After removal of 4 bases from V and 2 bases from J, the junction contained 17 bases not matched to a gene. Germline assignment: CDR1 SGHRS and CDR2 YFSETQ. The CDR3 spans 18 residues. The CDR3 nucleotides are TGCGCCAGCAGCCCCTACTATTACGACAGGGAGCCTCAAGAGACCCAGTACTTC. Its protein product is CASSPYYYDREPQETQYF.

This clonotype occurred a few times. This chain uses TRBV12-3 or TRBV12-4 with TRBJ2-7; tentative D call: TRBD1 (5 bases). The CDR3 sequence is 15 residues long. V was shortened by 1 base and J by 1 base, with 11 bases between the two germline ends. The CDR3 DNA reads as TGTGCCAGCAGTTTAGGGGGCGCCGCGTCCTACGAGCAGTACTTC. Translating it yields CASSLGGAASYEQYF.

This clonotype was counted only a few times. This chain's CDR3 is CASSVAGRTYMNTEAFF. The CDR3 DNA is TGTGCCAGCAGCGTAGCAGGAAGGACCTACATGAACACTGAAGCTTTCTTT. This rearrangement joins TRBV9 to TRBJ1-1, with no clear D. This CDR3 is built from 17 residues. V gave up 0 bases and J gave up 0 bases, with 15 bases separating them. Germline lookup yields CDR1 SGDLS and CDR2 YYNGEE. Using reference TRBV9 and TRBJ1-1 for the parts outside the CDR3, the full variable domain is DSGVTQTPKHLITATGQRVTLRCSPRSGDLSVYWYQQSLDQGLQFLIQYYNGEERAKGNILERFSAQQFPDLHSELNLSSLELGDSALYFCASSVAGRTYMNTEAFFGQGTRLTVV.

V gene TRBV30 combines with J gene TRBJ2-7; D gene uncertain. The CDR3 loop spans 12 amino acids. V was cut by 1 base and J by 4 bases, with 8 bases left in between. Germline V gene lookup returns CDR1 GTSNPN and CDR2 SVGIG (reference sequence). The CDR3 loop reads CAWSASGYEQYF. CDR3 in DNA: TGTGCCTGGAGTGCTTCTGGGTACGAGCAGTACTTC. The full variable domain, in which reference TRBV30 and TRBJ2-7 provide the parts outside the CDR3, is SQTIHQWPATLVQPVGSPLSLECTVEGTSNPNLYWYRQAAGRGLQLLFYSVGIGQISSEVPQNLSASRPQDRQFILSSKKLLLSDSGFYLCAWSASGYEQYFGPGTRLTVT.

The CDR3 bases are TGTGCCAGCAGTTTAAGTGGACAGGTTTGGGAAGCTTTCTTT. It codes for CASSLSGQVWEAFF. The chain combines TRBV12-3 or TRBV12-4 with TRBJ1-1, with TRBD1 matching over 7 bases. The CDR3 spans 14 residues. Unmatched junction bases numbered 8, after V lost 2 bases and J lost 8 bases.

This clonotype was recorded at least ten times. The chain carries TRBV12-3 or TRBV12-4 and TRBJ1-1, with D unresolved. CDR3 size: 14 residues. V was clipped by 9 bases and J by 0 bases, with 14 bases between them. The CDR3 DNA is TGTGCCAGTAGTCCCCGTACAGTGAACACTGAAGCTTTCTTT. This encodes CASSPRTVNTEAFF.

The V and J genes are TRBV4-1 and TRBJ2-7; weak D call: TRBD1 (5 bases). Germline CDR1 reads MGHRA; CDR2 reads YSYEKL. Trimming shortened V by 4 bases and J by 4 bases, and 14 bases separated the two germline ends. This CDR3 is built from 14 residues. The chain's CDR3 is CASSPGWGSYEQYF. The CDR3 DNA is TGCGCCAGCAGCCCCGGGTGGGGCTCGTACGAGCAGTACTTC.

CDR3 protein: CASTQRRGRETQYF. DNA of the CDR3: TGTGCCAGCACCCAACGTAGAGGGCGGGAGACCCAGTACTTC. The V and J genes are TRBV7-6 and TRBJ2-5; weak D call: TRBD2 (5 bases). Germline V CDR1 and CDR2: SGHVS, FNYEAQ. The ends were cut back, 7 bases at V and 5 bases at J, with 17 bases in the middle. CDR3 length: 14 residues.

The rearrangement joins TRBV7-2 to TRBJ2-5; D is unclear. Germline CDR1 is SGHTA and CDR2 is FQGNSA. The CDR3 consists of 12 residues. V was trimmed by 4 bases and J by 5 bases, leaving 8 bases between them. The CDR3 protein is CASSYRSETQYF. CDR3 sequence (DNA): TGTGCCAGCAGCTACCGTTCGGAGACCCAGTACTTC.

This clonotype appeared once. The chain recombines TRBV27 with TRBJ2-7; 7 bases align to TRBD1. Germline CDR1 is MNHEY and CDR2 is SMNVEV (reference sequence). V gave up 0 bases and J gave up 2 bases; unmatched junction bases: 7. The CDR3 contains 16 residues. The CDR3 is CASSLSEQGWAYEQYF. The CDR3 nucleotides are TGTGCCAGCAGTTTATCGGAACAGGGGTGGGCCTACGAGCAGTACTTC.

The rearrangement uses TRBV9 and TRBJ2-1; 9 positions agree with TRBD2. Germline V gene data show CDR1 as SGDLS and CDR2 as YYNGEE. Unmatched junction bases numbered 10, after V lost 0 bases and J lost 0 bases. The CDR3 covers 19 residues. The DNA of the CDR3 is TGTGCCAGCAGCGTAGATGGCGGGGGGGCCCTGAGCTCCTACAATGAGCAGTTCTTC. It encodes CASSVDGGGALSSYNEQFF.

This clonotype was observed a few times. The chain joins TRBV5-1 to TRBJ1-1; D is unresolved. V was cut by 0 bases and J by 3 bases, with 6 bases left in between. The germline V gene encodes CDR1 SGHRS and CDR2 YFSETQ. The CDR3 has 13 amino acids. The DNA for the CDR3 is TGCGCCAGCAGCTTGGTAGGGCACACTGAAGCTTTCTTT. Translated, it gives CASSLVGHTEAFF.

This clonotype has more than one count but fewer than ten. The chain couples TRBV12-3 or TRBV12-4 to TRBJ1-5; D remains unclear. Trimming removed 8 bases at V and 0 bases at J, with 11 bases between. This CDR3 spans 14 amino acids. The CDR3 is CASHSWNSNQPQHF. The DNA of the CDR3 is TGTGCCAGCCACTCGTGGAATAGCAATCAGCCCCAGCATTTT.